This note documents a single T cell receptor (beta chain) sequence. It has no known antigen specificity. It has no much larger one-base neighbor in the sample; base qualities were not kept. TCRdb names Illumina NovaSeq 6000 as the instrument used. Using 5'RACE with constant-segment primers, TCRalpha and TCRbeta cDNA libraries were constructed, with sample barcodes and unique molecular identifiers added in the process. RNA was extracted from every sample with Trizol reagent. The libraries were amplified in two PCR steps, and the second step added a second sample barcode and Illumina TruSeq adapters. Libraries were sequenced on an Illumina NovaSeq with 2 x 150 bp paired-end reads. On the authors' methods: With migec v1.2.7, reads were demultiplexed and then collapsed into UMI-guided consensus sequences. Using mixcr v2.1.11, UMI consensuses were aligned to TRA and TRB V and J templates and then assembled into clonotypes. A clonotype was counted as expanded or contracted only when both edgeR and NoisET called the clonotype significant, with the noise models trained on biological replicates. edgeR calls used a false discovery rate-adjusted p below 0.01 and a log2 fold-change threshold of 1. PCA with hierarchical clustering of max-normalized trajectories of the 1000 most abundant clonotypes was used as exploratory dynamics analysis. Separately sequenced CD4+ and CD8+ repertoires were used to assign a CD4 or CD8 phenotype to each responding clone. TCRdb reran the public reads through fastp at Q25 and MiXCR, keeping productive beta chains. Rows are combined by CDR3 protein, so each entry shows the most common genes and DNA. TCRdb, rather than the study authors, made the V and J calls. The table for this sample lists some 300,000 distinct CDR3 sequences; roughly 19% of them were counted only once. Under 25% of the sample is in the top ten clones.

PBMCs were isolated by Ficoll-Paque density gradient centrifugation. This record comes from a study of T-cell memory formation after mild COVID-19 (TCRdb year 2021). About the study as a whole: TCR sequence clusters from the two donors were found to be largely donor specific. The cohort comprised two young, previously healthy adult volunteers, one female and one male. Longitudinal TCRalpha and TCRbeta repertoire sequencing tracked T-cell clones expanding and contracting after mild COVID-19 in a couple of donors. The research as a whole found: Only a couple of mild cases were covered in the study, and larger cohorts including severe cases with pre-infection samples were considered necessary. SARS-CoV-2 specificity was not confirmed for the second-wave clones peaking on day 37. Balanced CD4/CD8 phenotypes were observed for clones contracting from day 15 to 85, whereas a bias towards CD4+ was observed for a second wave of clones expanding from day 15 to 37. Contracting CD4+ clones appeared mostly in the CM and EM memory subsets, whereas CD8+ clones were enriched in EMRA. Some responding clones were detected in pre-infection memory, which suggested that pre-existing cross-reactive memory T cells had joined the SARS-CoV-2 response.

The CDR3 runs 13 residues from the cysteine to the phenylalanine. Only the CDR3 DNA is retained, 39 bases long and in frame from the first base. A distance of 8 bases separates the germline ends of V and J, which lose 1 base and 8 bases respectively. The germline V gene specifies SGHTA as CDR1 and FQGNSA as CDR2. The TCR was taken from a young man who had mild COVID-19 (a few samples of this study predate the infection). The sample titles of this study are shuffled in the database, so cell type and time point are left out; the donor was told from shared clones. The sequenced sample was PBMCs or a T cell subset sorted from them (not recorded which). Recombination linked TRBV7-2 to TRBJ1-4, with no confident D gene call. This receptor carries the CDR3 CASSLVAREKLFF. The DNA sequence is TGTGCCAGCAGCTTAGTCGCGCGCGAAAAACTGTTTTTT.